This T cell receptor beta chain was identified during a study of T cell responses to AZD1222 COVID-19 vaccine. The germline V gene encodes CDR1 SGHTA and CDR2 FQGNSA. Trimming pared 2 bases from V and 0 bases from J, leaving 4 bases between. The CDR3 runs 13 residues. As to this clone: Its antigen is not identified.

Regarding the study as a whole: Unmutated variant regions are reportedly the target of nearly half of TCRs that are spike-specific.

TCRdb's copy holds only in-frame clones and misses some; the assay was immunoSEQ multiplex PCR. The sample includes some 120,000 clones, around 83% seen only once; the top ten take 10% to 15%. V gene TRBV7-2 combines with J gene TRBJ1-1; D gene uncertain. The source was peripheral blood, collected on day 0 of AZD1222 vaccination. This clonotype was sampled from an adult in good health. The CDR3 here is CASSLSMNTEAFF. The CDR3 DNA follows: TGTGCCAGCAGCTTATCCATGAACACTGAAGCTTTCTTT.